This TCR beta chain is from a study of T cells after yellow fever vaccination. The study, taken as a whole, reports: Post-booster samples contained most primary-vaccination clones (about 95% CD4, roughly 88% CD8).

TCRdb redid the calling of the 5' RACE reads with MiXCR, one entry per CDR3 protein. Among 25,000 to 40,000 distinct CDR3 sequences, 6.5% to 8.5% were seen once, and the ten largest hold approximately 22%. V lost 0 bases and J 1 base, leaving 16 bases between the germline ends. From germline, CDR1 is SGHRS and CDR2 YFSETQ. CDR3 length: 17 amino acids. The chain has TRBV5-1 and TRBJ1-1; D not resolved. The source material was PBMCs, either bulk or a sorted T-cell subset (CD4+, CD8+, memory, or dextramer-sorted; not recorded which), sampled on the day of the first yellow fever vaccination. The TCR comes from a man between 18 and 29 years old who received the YFV17D yellow fever vaccine. CDR3 coding DNA: TGCGCCAGCAGCTTGGGTCAGAGTCGGACTCGGAACACTGAAGCTTTCTTT. Translating gives CASSLGQSRTRNTEAFF.